Presented here are 14 T cell receptor beta chains from one specimen sequenced in a study of blood T cell repertoires in COVID-19. TCRdb keeps only in-frame clones here, not all; method: immunoSEQ multiplex PCR. The data contain some 200,000 clones, 89% of them singletons. The source material was PBMCs or T cells enriched from blood (not recorded which). Receptor source: a young woman who had recovered from COVID-19.

About this clone: Sequence at one end of the junction differs from germline and may be a read error. V usage is TRBV7-7 and J usage is TRBJ2-7, with D possibly matching TRBD1 (6 bases). CDR3 length equals 15 residues. From germline, CDR1 is SSHAT and CDR2 FNYEAQ (reference sequence). The CDR3 loop reads CASSLAPGAPYEQYF. The CDR3 nucleotides read TGTGCTAGCAGCTTAGCCCCAGGGGCTCCCTACGAGCAGTACTTC.

The rearrangement uses TRBV5-8 and TRBJ1-5, with D maybe TRBD1 (6 bases). The CDR3 covers 11 residues. CDR1 SGHTS and CDR2 YDEGEE come from the germline V gene. The V and J ends lost 4 bases and 10 bases respectively, with 9 bases between them. The CDR3 DNA follows: TGTGCCAGCAGCGTCGGGACACCCCAGCATTTT. Translated, it gives CASSVGTPQHF.

The chain links TRBV18 to TRBJ2-5; tentative D call: TRBD2 (5 bases). This CDR3 has 13 residues. V was shortened by 3 bases and J by 1 base, with 6 bases between the two germline ends. Germline CDR1 is KGHSH and CDR2 is LQKENI. DNA of the CDR3: TGTGCCAGCTCACCCGGGGTCCAAGAGACCCAGTACTTC. This codes for CASSPGVQETQYF.

The V and J genes are TRBV2 and TRBJ2-1, with D maybe TRBD1 (5 bases). This CDR3 contains 14 residues. V dropped 2 bases and J dropped 6 bases, with 11 bases sitting between them. CDR1 and CDR2 (germline): SNHLY, FYNNEI. The CDR3 region is CASSESQGINEQFF. CDR3 DNA: TGTGCCAGCAGTGAATCTCAGGGAATCAATGAGCAGTTCTTC.

The chain joins TRBV7-9 to TRBJ2-3; 9 bases are a match to TRBD2. The CDR3 extends over 15 amino acids. V was pared by 6 bases and J by 3 bases, with 7 bases of the junction left unmatched. Germline V gene lookup returns CDR1 SEHNR and CDR2 FQNEAQ (reference sequence). CDR3 loop: CASSPGLAKTDTQYF. The CDR3 bases are TGTGCCAGCAGTCCCGGACTAGCGAAGACAGATACGCAGTATTTT.

This clone came up once. Sequence at one end of the junction differs from germline and may be a read error. This chain uses TRBV7-9 with TRBJ1-1; the D is unclear. The CDR3 is made up of 13 amino acids. Germline CDR1 is SEHNR and CDR2 is FQNEAQ (reference sequence). Here the CDR3 DNA reads TGTGCCAGCAGTCCCGGACGGGGAGCTGAGGCTTTCTTT. It yields the protein CASSPGRGAEAFF.

The chain carries TRBV19 and TRBJ1-5; D gene uncertain. The V end was cut by 3 bases, the J end by 7 bases, with 13 bases between. Germline V gene data show CDR1 as LNHDA and CDR2 as SQIVND (reference sequence). There are 14 residues in the CDR3. The CDR3 coding sequence is TGTGCCAGTAGTATCAGGCCCCCCCGACAGCCCCAGCATTTT. It is translated as CASSIRPPRQPQHF.

The chain uses TRBV27 and TRBJ1-2; no reliable D call. CDR1 is MNHEY and CDR2 is SMNVEV in the germline V gene (reference sequence). Trimming left V 5 bases short and J 3 bases short, with 16 bases between. The CDR3 has 15 amino acids. The CDR3 reads CASSPTPPGYYGYTF. CDR3 coding DNA: TGTGCCAGCAGTCCTACCCCGCCGGGATACTATGGCTACACCTTC.

This clone occurred once. The rearrangement joins TRBV10-3 to TRBJ2-7; the D gene is possibly TRBD2 (5 bases). From germline, CDR1 is ENHRY and CDR2 SYGVKD. V dropped 0 bases and J dropped 1 base, with 7 bases sitting between them. The CDR3 runs to 14 residues. CDR3 in amino acids: CAISESRASYEQYF. The CDR3 nucleotides read TGTGCCATCAGTGAGTCGAGGGCTTCCTACGAGCAGTACTTC.

Comments on this clone: Other DNA sequences of this sample code for an identical CDR3. The chain links TRBV20-1 to TRBJ2-5, with TRBD2 as a possible D gene (5 bases). With 3 bases removed from V and 5 bases from J, the gap between germline ends came to 10 bases. Germline loops: CDR1 DFQATT, CDR2 SNEGSKA (reference sequence). The CDR3 sequence is 12 residues long. CDR3 residues: CSASRGGETQYF. As DNA, the CDR3 is TGCAGTGCTAGTCGGGGTGGGGAGACCCAGTACTTC.

J is TRBJ2-1 and V is TRBV9; 8 nucleotides align to TRBD2. The CDR3 length is 17 residues. V was clipped by 2 bases and J by 5 bases; unmatched bases: 12. CDR1 SGDLS and CDR2 YYNGEE come from the germline V gene. This chain's CDR3 is CASSVQAGRAFNNEQFF. The CDR3 DNA reads as TGTGCCAGCAGCGTGCAGGCCGGGAGGGCCTTCAACAATGAGCAGTTCTTC. Full variable domain (rest looked up from reference TRBV9 and TRBJ2-1): DSGVTQTPKHLITATGQRVTLRCSPRSGDLSVYWYQQSLDQGLQFLIQYYNGEERAKGNILERFSAQQFPDLHSELNLSSLELGDSALYFCASSVQAGRAFNNEQFFGPGTRLTVL.

V is TRBV3-1 (or the pseudogene TRBV3-2) and J is TRBJ2-7, with TRBD2 matching 7 bases. Looked up from germline, CDR1 is LGHDT and CDR2 is YNNKEL (reference sequence). This CDR3 comprises 14 residues. After removal of 1 base from V and 7 bases from J, the junction contained 7 bases not matched to a gene. This chain's CDR3 is CASSQGRGSNEQYF. DNA of the CDR3: TGTGCCAGCAGCCAAGGGCGCGGGAGTAATGAGCAGTACTTC.

The CDR3 reads CATGPLSSSYEQYF. In DNA, the CDR3 is TGTGCCACCGGTCCCTTGTCGAGCTCCTACGAGCAGTACTTC. V gene TRBV15 combines with J gene TRBJ2-7, with D uncertain. In germline, CDR1 is LNHNV, CDR2 YYDKDF (reference sequence). The germline V and J ends were trimmed by 8 bases and 0 bases, with 14 bases remaining between them. CDR3 length equals 14 residues. The full variable domain, in which reference TRBV15 and TRBJ2-7 provide the parts outside the CDR3, is DAMVIQNPRYQVTQFGKPVTLSCSQTLNHNVMYWYQQKSSQAPKLLFHYYDKDFNNEADTPDNFQSRRPNTSFCFLDIRSPGLGDTAMYLCATGPLSSSYEQYFGPGTRLTVT.

This clone was seen a handful of times. The gene calls are TRBV7-6 and TRBJ1-5; D perhaps matches TRBD1 (5 bases). The germline gives CDR1 SGHVS, CDR2 FNYEAQ. The V and J ends lost 5 bases and 6 bases respectively, with 11 bases between them. CDR3 length: 13 residues. The CDR3, as DNA: TGTGCCAGCAGCAGGGGAGGGAGTCAGCCCCAGCATTTT. Protein sequence: CASSRGGSQPQHF.